This T cell receptor beta chain was identified during a study of cytomegalovirus exposure and HLA in healthy donors. PCR was performed using 60 Vbeta and 13 Jbeta primers. The table came from immunoSEQ multiplex PCR; TCRdb's copy has only in-frame clones and leaves some out. The sample has 100,000 to 150,000 clones; 15% to 20% are singletons. Study outcomes and limitations: One variant, a missense change in DCLRE1C, was linked in a later analysis to TCR beta V- and J-gene trimming. Upon later analysis, HLA-associated TCR beta chains proved more clonally expanded than other, equally common chains. There were a few CMV-associated chains whose specificity for CMV antigens was confirmed in vitro. There were under 200 TCR beta chains listed as cytomegalovirus-associated.

Concerning this clone: Its antigen is not identified.

The germline CDR1 and CDR2 sequences are GTSNPN and SVGIG (reference sequence). The junction had 14 bases not matched to a gene; V was cut back by 0 bases and J by 5 bases. The CDR3 spans 18 residues. The sequencing input was PBMCs. The receptor comes from a female donor in good health and CMV-seropositive. V usage is TRBV30 and J usage is TRBJ2-5; 11 positions agree with TRBD1. The CDR3 DNA sequence: TGTGCCTGGAGTGTACGCGGCTCTCGTGGGGACAGGGGGGAGACCCAGTACTTC. This translates into CAWSVRGSRGDRGETQYF.